This TCR beta chain came from a study of blood T cell repertoires in COVID-19. This clone is a singleton in its sample. Original handling: Researchers report that nucleated cell counts were estimated from reference gene primer amplification. Produced via immunoSEQ multiplex PCR; TCRdb's table is partial and in-frame only. That table gives V, J and clone size, and the DNA gave D and trimming. The sample holds about 58,000 clones, over 65% seen once. Germline V gene lookup returns CDR1 SNHLY and CDR2 FYNNEI. CDR3 size: 13 residues. The V end lost 6 bases, the J end lost 4 bases, and 12 bases lay between the germline ends.

The chain employs TRBV2 and TRBJ2-5; D gene uncertain. Sequenced sample: peripheral blood. The clonotype originates from a man aged 35-49 years with active COVID-19. CDR3 protein: CASSRFTGETQYF. CDR3 in DNA: TGTGCCAGCAGCCGTTTTACCGGAGAGACCCAGTACTTC.